This TCR beta chain was documented in a study of blood T cell repertoires in COVID-19. Study-level information: Researchers got acute and convalescent COVID-19 samples from the United States, Italy and Spain. From T cells, B-cell-depleted T cells, or PBMCs came the material, which was cDNA or gDNA.

Germline CDR1 and CDR2: KGHDR and SFDVKD. This CDR3 region has 14 residues. V lost 0 bases to trimming and J lost 3 bases; unmatched junction nucleotides: 0. The assay was immunoSEQ multiplex PCR, and TCRdb's table has in-frame clones only and misses some. The table has around 220,000 clones, 75% to 90% seen once. The sample was peripheral blood. This clonotype originated in a human donor in a cohort sampled during active COVID-19. This chain uses TRBV24-1 with TRBJ2-5, with 7 bases that match TRBD1. In nucleotides, the CDR3 is TGTGCCACCAGTGATTTGGGGACAGAAGAGACCCAGTACTTC. Amino acids: CATSDLGTEETQYF.